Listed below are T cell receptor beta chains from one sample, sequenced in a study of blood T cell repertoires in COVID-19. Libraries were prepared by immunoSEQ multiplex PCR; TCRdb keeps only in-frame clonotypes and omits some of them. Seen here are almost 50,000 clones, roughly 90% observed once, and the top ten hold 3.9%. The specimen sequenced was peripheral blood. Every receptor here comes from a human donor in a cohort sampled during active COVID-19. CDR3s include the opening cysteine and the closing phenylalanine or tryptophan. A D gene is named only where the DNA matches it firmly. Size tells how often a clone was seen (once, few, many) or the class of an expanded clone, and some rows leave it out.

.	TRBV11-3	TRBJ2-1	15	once	CASSFEGAVYNEQFF	TGTGCCAGCAGCTTCGAGGGAGCGGTCTACAATGAGCAGTTCTTC
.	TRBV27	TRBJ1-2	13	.	CASSLSAGHGYTF	TGTGCCAGCAGTTTATCGGCAGGTCATGGCTACACCTTC
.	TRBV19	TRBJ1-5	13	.	CASSIGGGQPQHF	TGTGCCAGTAGTATCGGGGGGGGTCAGCCCCAGCATTTT
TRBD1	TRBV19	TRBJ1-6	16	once	CASSPYGTGGNSPLHF	TGTGCCAGTAGCCCCTATGGGACAGGGGGTAATTCACCCCTCCACTTT
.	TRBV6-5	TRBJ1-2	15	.	CASSYSNGGNYGYTF	TGTGCCAGCAGTTACTCGAACGGGGGTAACTATGGCTACACCTTC
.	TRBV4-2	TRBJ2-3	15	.	CASSRSRDSTDTQYF	TGTGCCAGCAGCCGCTCACGGGACTCCACAGATACGCAGTATTTT
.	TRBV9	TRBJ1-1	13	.	CASSVGTEPEAFF	TGTGCCAGCAGCGTAGGGACAGAGCCTGAAGCTTTCTTT
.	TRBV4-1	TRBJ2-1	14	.	CASSQRLIYNEQFF	TGCGCCAGCAGCCAGAGATTAATTTACAATGAGCAGTTCTTC
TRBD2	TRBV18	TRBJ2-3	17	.	CASSLLAGDASTDTQYF	TGTGCCAGCTCCCTCCTAGCGGGGGACGCTAGCACAGATACGCAGTATTTT
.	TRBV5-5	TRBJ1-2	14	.	CASSRTPGGYGYTF	TGTGCCAGCAGCCGGACTCCGGGGGGCTATGGCTACACCTTC
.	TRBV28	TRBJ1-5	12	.	CASTERSQPQHF	TGTGCCAGCACGGAGCGAAGCCAGCCCCAGCATTTT
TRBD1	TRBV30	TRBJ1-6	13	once	CAWNTGVYSPLHF	TGTGCCTGGAATACAGGGGTTTATTCACCCCTCCACTTT
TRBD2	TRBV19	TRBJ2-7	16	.	CASSNEGLAGVYEQYF	TGTGCCAGTAGTAATGAAGGACTAGCGGGAGTGTACGAGCAGTACTTC
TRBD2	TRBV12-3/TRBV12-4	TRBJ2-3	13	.	CASKGTSEDTQYF	TGTGCCAGCAAGGGGACTAGCGAAGATACGCAGTATTTT
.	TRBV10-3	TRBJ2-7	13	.	CAISEAGENEQYF	TGTGCCATCAGTGAGGCAGGGGAGAACGAGCAGTACTTC
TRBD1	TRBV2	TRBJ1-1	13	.	CASSRTGNTEAFF	TGTGCCAGCAGTCGGACAGGCAACACTGAAGCTTTCTTT
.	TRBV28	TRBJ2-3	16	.	CASSSTSSSSTDTQYF	TGTGCCAGCAGTTCTACTAGTAGTTCTAGCACAGATACGCAGTATTTT
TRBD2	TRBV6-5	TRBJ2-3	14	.	CASQAGGGTDTQYF	TGTGCCAGCCAAGCGGGAGGAGGCACAGATACGCAGTATTTT
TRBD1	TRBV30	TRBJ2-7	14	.	CAWSPGTGVKEQYF	TGTGCCTGGAGCCCCGGGACAGGGGTGAAAGAGCAGTACTTC
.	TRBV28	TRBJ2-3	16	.	CASSSPGGRSTDTQYF	TGTGCCAGCAGTTCGCCAGGGGGGAGGTCCACAGATACGCAGTATTTT
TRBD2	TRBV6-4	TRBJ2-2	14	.	CASSTSGSTGELFF	TGTGCCAGCAGTACTAGCGGGAGCACCGGGGAGCTGTTTTTT
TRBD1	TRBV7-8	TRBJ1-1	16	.	CASSQLPDRGNTEAFF	TGTGCCAGCAGCCAGCTACCCGACAGGGGTAACACTGAAGCTTTCTTT
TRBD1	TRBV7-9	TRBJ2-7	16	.	CASSLTGTGNLNEQYF	TGTGCCAGCAGCTTAACGGGGACAGGGAATTTGAACGAGCAGTACTTC
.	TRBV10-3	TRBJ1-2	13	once	CAISESQNYGYTF	TGTGCCATCAGTGAGTCCCAGAACTATGGCTACACCTTC
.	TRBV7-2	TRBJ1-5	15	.	CASSLSSGRNQPQHF	TGTGCCAGCAGCTTATCCTCAGGGAGGAATCAGCCCCAGCATTTT
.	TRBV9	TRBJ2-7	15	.	CASSVAGNLAYEQYF	TGTGCCAGCAGCGTAGCGGGTAACCTAGCCTACGAGCAGTACTTC
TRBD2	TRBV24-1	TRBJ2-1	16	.	CATSDPGLAGLGEQFF	TGTGCCACCAGTGACCCGGGACTAGCGGGATTGGGTGAGCAGTTCTTC
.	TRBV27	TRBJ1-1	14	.	CASSDVGGRTEAFF	TGTGCCAGCAGTGACGTGGGGGGGAGGACTGAAGCTTTCTTT
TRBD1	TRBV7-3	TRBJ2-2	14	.	CASSLGQGTGELFF	TGTGCCAGCAGCTTAGGACAGGGAACCGGGGAGCTGTTTTTT
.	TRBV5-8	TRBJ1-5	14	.	CASSSGGSSQPQHF	TGTGCCAGCAGTTCCGGGGGGTCCAGTCAGCCCCAGCATTTT
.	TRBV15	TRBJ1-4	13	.	CATSYGTNEKLFF	TGTGCCACCAGTTACGGGACTAATGAAAAACTGTTTTTT
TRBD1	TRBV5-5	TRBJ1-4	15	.	CASSPRTGMDEKLFF	TGTGCCAGCAGCCCTAGGACAGGGATGGATGAAAAACTGTTTTTT
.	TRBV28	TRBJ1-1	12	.	CASRPTNTEAFF	TGTGCCAGCAGACCTACGAACACTGAAGCTTTCTTT
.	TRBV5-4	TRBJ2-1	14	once	CASSEDNYYNEQFF	TGTGCCAGCAGCGAGGACAATTACTACAATGAGCAGTTCTTC
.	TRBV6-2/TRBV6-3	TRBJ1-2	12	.	CASSGASTSYTF	TGTGCCAGCAGCGGGGCCTCTACGAGCTACACCTTC
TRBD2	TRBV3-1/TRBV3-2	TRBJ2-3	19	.	CASSQDLGGLADYTDTQYF	TGTGCCAGCAGCCAAGATTTAGGCGGACTAGCGGATTACACAGATACGCAGTATTTT
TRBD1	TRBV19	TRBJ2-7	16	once	CASSTLFRDSNYEQYF	TGTGCCAGTAGTACCCTATTCCGGGACAGCAACTACGAGCAGTACTTC
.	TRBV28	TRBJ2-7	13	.	CASRVGSGYEQYF	TGTGCCAGCCGCGTAGGAAGCGGCTACGAGCAGTACTTC
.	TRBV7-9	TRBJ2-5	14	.	CASSPQAAGETQYF	TGTGCCAGCAGCCCCCAGGCGGCGGGAGAGACCCAGTACTTC
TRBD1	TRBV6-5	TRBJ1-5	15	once	CASSKDRLGNQPQHF	TGTGCCAGCAGTAAGGACAGGTTGGGCAATCAGCCCCAGCATTTT
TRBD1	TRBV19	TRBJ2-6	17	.	CATSDRASDSGANVLTF	TGTGCCACCTCCGACAGGGCTTCGGACTCTGGGGCCAACGTCCTGACTTTC
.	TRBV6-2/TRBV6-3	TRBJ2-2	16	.	CASSLHRAPNTGELFF	TGTGCCAGCAGTCTACACAGGGCCCCGAACACCGGGGAGCTGTTTTTT
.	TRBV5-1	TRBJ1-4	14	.	CASSFEGGSEKLFF	TGCGCCAGCAGCTTCGAGGGGGGGAGCGAAAAACTGTTTTTT
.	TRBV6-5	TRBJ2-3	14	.	CASRGGALTDTQYF	TGTGCCAGCAGGGGGGGGGCTCTCACAGATACGCAGTATTTT
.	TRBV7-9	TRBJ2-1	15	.	CASSLGGRGYNEQFF	TGTGCCAGCAGCTTAGGCGGCCGGGGGTACAATGAGCAGTTCTTC
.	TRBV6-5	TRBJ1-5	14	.	CASEMRVGNQPQHF	TGTGCCAGCGAGATGCGTGTCGGCAATCAGCCCCAGCATTTT
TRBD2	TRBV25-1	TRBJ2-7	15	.	CASSERLAGSYEQYF	TGTGCCAGCAGTGAAAGGTTAGCGGGTTCCTACGAGCAGTACTTC
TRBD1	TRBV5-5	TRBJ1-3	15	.	CASVRGQGAGNTIYF	TGTGCCAGCGTTAGGGGACAGGGGGCTGGAAACACCATATATTTT
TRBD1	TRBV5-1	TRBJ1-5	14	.	CASSLTGGNQPQHF	TGCGCCAGCAGCTTGACAGGGGGCAATCAGCCCCAGCATTTT
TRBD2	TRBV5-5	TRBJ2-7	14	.	CASSATGLLYEQYF	TGTGCCAGCAGCGCAACGGGACTATTATACGAGCAGTACTTC
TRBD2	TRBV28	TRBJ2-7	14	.	CASNRSGRAYEQYF	TGTGCCAGCAATCGCAGCGGGAGGGCCTACGAGCAGTACTTC
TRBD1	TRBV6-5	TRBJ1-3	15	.	CASRPGTGAGNTIYF	TGTGCCAGCAGACCGGGGACAGGGGCTGGAAACACCATATATTTT
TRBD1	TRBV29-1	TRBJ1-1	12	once	CSGGQVNTEAFF	TGCAGCGGGGGACAGGTTAACACTGAAGCTTTCTTT
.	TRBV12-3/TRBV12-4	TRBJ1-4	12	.	CASSLGLEKLFF	TGTGCCAGCAGCCTGGGCCTAGAAAAACTGTTTTTT
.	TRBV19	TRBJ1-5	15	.	CASSITGSSNQPQHF	TGTGCCAGTAGTATAACAGGGAGTAGCAATCAGCCCCAGCATTTT